The 15 T cell receptor beta chains listed next were all sequenced from one sample in a study of radiotherapy plus CTLA-4 blockade in lung cancer. Sequencing was performed with immunoSEQ multiplex PCR; in TCRdb, only in-frame clones are kept and a portion is missing. The top ten clones hold 10% of a sample with about 70,000 clones, 70% to 80% of them seen once. Sequenced material: peripheral blood, taken from a patient treated with radiotherapy plus ipilimumab. The receptors come from a human donor with non-small cell lung cancer who had a complete response to radiotherapy plus ipilimumab.

The chain recombines TRBV9 with TRBJ2-5, with TRBD1 identical over 10 bases. TRBJ2-7 explains the end of the DNA better; the J call may be wrong. CDR3 length: 15 amino acids. In germline, CDR1 is SGDLS, CDR2 YYNGEE. CDR3 amino acids: CASSERDRGHYEQYF. In DNA, the CDR3 is TGTGCCAGCAGCGAAAGGGACAGGGGCCACTACGAGCAGTACTTC.

The chain links TRBV7-8 to TRBJ1-5; D gene unclear. Trimming pared 1 base from V and 0 bases from J, leaving 7 bases between. From germline, CDR1 is SGHVS and CDR2 FQNEAQ. CDR3 length: 15 amino acids. CDR3 bases: TGTGCCAGCAGCTTAGGCGGTTATAGCAATCAGCCCCAGCATTTT. This sequence encodes CASSLGGYSNQPQHF.

The CDR3: CATSSQGEDGYTF. CDR3 DNA: TGTGCCACCAGCTCACAGGGGGAGGATGGCTACACCTTC. The chain recombines TRBV15 with TRBJ1-2; TRBD1 agrees at 8 bases. The germline gives CDR1 LNHNV, CDR2 YYDKDF (reference sequence). V trimming: 5 bases; J trimming: 6 bases; junction bases outside the gene matches: 5. CDR3 length: 13 amino acids.

This clone has just one count. This chain links TRBV30 with TRBJ1-1, with TRBD1 as a possible D gene (5 bases). In germline, CDR1 is GTSNPN, CDR2 SVGIG (reference sequence). The CDR3 spans 12 residues. V was clipped by 5 bases and J by 4 bases, with 11 bases between them. The CDR3 sequence is CAWGGGVTEAFF. As DNA, the CDR3 is TGTGCCTGGGGGGGAGGGGTCACTGAAGCTTTCTTT.

V is TRBV6-5 and J is TRBJ1-2, with TRBD1 identical over 8 bases. CDR1 and CDR2 from the germline V gene are MNHEY and SVGAGI. The length of the CDR3 is 15 residues. The ends lost 6 bases at V and 0 bases at J; junction bases unmatched: 6. The CDR3 sequence is CASSSDRGANYGYTF. DNA of the CDR3: TGTGCCAGCAGCTCAGACAGGGGAGCTAACTATGGCTACACCTTC.

The J gene is TRBJ2-5, the V gene TRBV7-9; weak D call: TRBD1 (6 bases). This CDR3 spans 13 amino acids. V lost 5 bases to trimming and J lost 5 bases, with 12 bases between them. From germline, CDR1 is SEHNR and CDR2 FQNEAQ (reference sequence). The CDR3 bases are TGTGCCAGCAGCCGGGACACGTGGGAGACCCAGTACTTC. Amino acid sequence: CASSRDTWETQYF.

The chain is built from TRBV9 and TRBJ2-1, with a tentative D call TRBD2 (5 bases). From germline, CDR1 is SGDLS and CDR2 YYNGEE. There are 16 residues in the CDR3. The V gene lost 4 bases and the J gene lost 8 bases, with 22 bases spanning the gap. The CDR3 sequence: CASSPPPSGVGDEQFF. Here the CDR3 DNA reads TGTGCCAGCAGCCCACCGCCCAGCGGAGTAGGCGATGAGCAGTTCTTC.

This clone was observed a handful of times. This chain joins TRBV7-2 and TRBJ2-7, with D unresolved. The V end lost 5 bases, the J end lost 0 bases, and 11 bases lay between the germline ends. Germline-derived CDR1 and CDR2 are SGHTA and FQGNSA. The CDR3 runs to 14 residues. The DNA of the CDR3 is TGTGCCAGCAGCACCACAATGAGCTCCTACGAGCAGTACGTC. This translates into CASSTTMSSYEQYV.

Comment on this clone: Other nucleotide sequences in the sample specify the same CDR3. This sequence joins TRBV11-3 and TRBJ1-1; TRBD1 is a possible D gene (5 bases). The CDR3 runs to 15 residues. V dropped 0 bases and J dropped 2 bases, with 10 bases sitting between them. CDR1 and CDR2 from the germline V gene are SGHNT and YENEEA. The chain's CDR3 is CASSLDGRVNTEAFF. In DNA, the CDR3 is TGTGCCAGCAGCTTAGACGGCAGGGTTAACACTGAAGCTTTCTTT.

The chain employs TRBV20-1 and TRBJ2-5; D unresolved. Germline CDR1 DFQATT, CDR2 SNEGSKA (reference sequence). V dropped 7 bases and J dropped 1 base, with 7 bases sitting between them. The CDR3 spans 11 residues. The CDR3: CSVGFQETQYF. The CDR3 nucleotides read TGCAGTGTCGGGTTCCAAGAGACCCAGTACTTC.

The chain is built from TRBV27 and TRBJ2-1, with 9 bases fitting TRBD1. After removal of 5 bases from V and 10 bases from J, the junction contained 9 bases not matched to a gene. The CDR3 is 14 residues long. The germline CDR1 and CDR2 sequences are MNHEY and SMNVEV (reference sequence). CDR3: CASSTRTGAKEQFF. The CDR3 DNA is TGTGCCAGCAGTACCCGGACAGGGGCAAAGGAGCAGTTCTTC.

This clone was counted a few times. The chain uses TRBV5-3 and TRBJ1-2, with D maybe TRBD1 (5 bases). TRBV5-3 is annotated as an ORF whose role is uncertain. This CDR3 region has 15 residues. V lost 4 bases and J 5 bases, leaving 18 bases between the germline ends. This chain's CDR3 is CARSRDSPLGYGYTF. CDR3 DNA: TGTGCCAGAAGCCGTGACAGTCCCCTGGGGTATGGCTACACCTTC.

This chain connects TRBV27 to TRBJ1-1; D uncertain. The V gene lost 8 bases and the J gene lost 6 bases, with 10 bases spanning the gap. This CDR3 is built from 11 residues. Germline V gives CDR1 MNHEY, CDR2 SMNVEV (reference sequence). CDR3 DNA sequence: TGTGCCAGCGCCGGGAAGGCTGAAGCTTTCTTT. Residues: CASAGKAEAFF.

The genes are TRBV4-3 and TRBJ1-2, with D maybe TRBD1 (5 bases). Deletions cut 3 bases from V and 2 bases from J, with 16 bases between. CDR3 length: 16 amino acids. The V gene's germline CDR1 is LGHNA and CDR2 YSLEER. The CDR3 nucleotides read TGCGCCAGCAGCCATGATCGGGGCGCCTCCAACTATGGCTACACCTTC. This translates into CASSHDRGASNYGYTF.

V gene TRBV4-3 combines with J gene TRBJ2-1; 8 bases line up with TRBD2. The CDR3 has 16 residues. From germline, CDR1 is LGHNA and CDR2 YSLEER. The J segment lost 7 bases and the V segment lost 4 bases, leaving 12 bases of the junction unmatched. CDR3 sequence (DNA): TGCGCCAGCAGCCCCACAATAGGGACTAGTGGTAATGAGCAGTTCTTC. Translated, it gives CASSPTIGTSGNEQFF.